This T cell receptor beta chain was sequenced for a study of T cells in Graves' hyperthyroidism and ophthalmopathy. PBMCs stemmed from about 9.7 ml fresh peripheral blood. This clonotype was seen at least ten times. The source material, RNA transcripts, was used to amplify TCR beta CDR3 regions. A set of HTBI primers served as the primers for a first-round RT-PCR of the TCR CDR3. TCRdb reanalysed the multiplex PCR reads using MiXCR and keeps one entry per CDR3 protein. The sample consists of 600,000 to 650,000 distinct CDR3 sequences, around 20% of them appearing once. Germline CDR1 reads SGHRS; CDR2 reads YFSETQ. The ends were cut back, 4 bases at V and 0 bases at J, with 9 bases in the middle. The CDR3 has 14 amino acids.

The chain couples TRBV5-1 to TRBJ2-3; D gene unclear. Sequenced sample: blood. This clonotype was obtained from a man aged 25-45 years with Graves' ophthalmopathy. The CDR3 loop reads CASSVRDSTDTQYF. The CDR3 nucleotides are TGCGCCAGCAGCGTCCGCGACAGCACAGATACGCAGTATTTT.